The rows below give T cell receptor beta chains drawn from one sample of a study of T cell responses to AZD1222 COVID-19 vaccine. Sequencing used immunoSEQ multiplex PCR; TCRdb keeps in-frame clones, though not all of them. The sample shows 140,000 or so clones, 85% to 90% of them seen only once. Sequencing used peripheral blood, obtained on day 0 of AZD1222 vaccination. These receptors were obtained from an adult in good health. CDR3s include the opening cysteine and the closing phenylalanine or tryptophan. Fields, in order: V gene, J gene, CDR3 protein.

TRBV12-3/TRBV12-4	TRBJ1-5	CASCLTVNQPQHF
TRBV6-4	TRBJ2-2	CASRLAGDTGELFF
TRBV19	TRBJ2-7	CASSSGTGTLSYEQYF
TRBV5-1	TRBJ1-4	CASSRDGEKLFF
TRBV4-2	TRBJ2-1	CASSDNVGDGNEQFF
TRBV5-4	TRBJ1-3	CASSLAFSHTIYF
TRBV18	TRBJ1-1	CASSPRDRTYTEAFF
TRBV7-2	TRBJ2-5	CASSLRAGAKETQYF
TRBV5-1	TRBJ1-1	CASSLVSNTEAFF
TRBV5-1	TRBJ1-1	CASSLEGRGKGEAFF
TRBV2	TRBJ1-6	CASSGPQGDSPLHF
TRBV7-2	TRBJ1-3	CASSLSNTIYF
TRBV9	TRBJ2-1	CASSAAGASYNEQFF
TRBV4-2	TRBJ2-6	CASSRVIIRANVLTF
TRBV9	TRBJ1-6	CASSARHQDSPLHF
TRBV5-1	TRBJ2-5	CASSLTATLQETQYF
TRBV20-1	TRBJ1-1	CSASPTSMNTEAFF
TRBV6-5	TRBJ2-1	CASSQSPGEQFF
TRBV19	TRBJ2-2	CASSIASSGGNTGELFF
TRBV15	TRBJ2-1	CATSRRTSGPNEQFF
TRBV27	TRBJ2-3	CASSVFGTDTQYF
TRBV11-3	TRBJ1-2	CASSLDSGGSGYTF
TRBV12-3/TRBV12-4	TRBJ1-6	CASNQGWSPLHF
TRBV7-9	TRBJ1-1	CASSFETGGTEAFF
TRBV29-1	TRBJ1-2	CSVEEFGAGQGIIRYGYTF
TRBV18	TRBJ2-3	CASSLSGPDTQYF
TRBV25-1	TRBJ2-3	CASSEMGTFTDTQYF
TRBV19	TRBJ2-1	CASKGLAGAFF
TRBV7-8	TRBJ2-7	CASSLVGTSAYEQYF
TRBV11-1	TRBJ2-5	CASSFWGPETQYF
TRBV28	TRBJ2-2	CASSLGTPGTGELFF
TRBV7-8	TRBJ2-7	CASSSTGKGYEQYF
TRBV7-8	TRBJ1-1	CASSPAVNTEAFF
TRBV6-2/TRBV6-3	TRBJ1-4	CASSWAYTGVEKLFF
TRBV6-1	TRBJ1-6	CASSETLRALRNSPLHF
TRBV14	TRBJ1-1	CASSQELSGKTEAFF
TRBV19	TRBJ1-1	CASSIDRYTEAFF
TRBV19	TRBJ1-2	CASSPRTLRYGYTF
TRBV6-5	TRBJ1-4	CASSRQGGEKLFF
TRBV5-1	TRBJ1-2	CASSLWSGGTNYGYTF
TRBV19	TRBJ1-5	CASSWTSGNQPQHF
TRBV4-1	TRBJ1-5	CASSQAWEYGSNQPQHF